Listed here are 22 T cell receptor beta chains from one sample, sequenced in a study of CD8+ T cells in alopecia areata. cDNA reverse transcribed from extracted RNA served as the sequencing template. TCRdb's table, derived via immunoSEQ multiplex PCR, lists solely in-frame clones and lacks some. The sample was found to contain 90,000 to 130,000 clones, and every one recurs. The specimen sequenced was lesional skin. All receptors come from a C3H/HeJ mouse with alopecia areata. Mice of this strain are of MHC haplotype H2-k.

This clone was seen more than once but under ten times. Gene and germline names: mouse. The sequenced fragment ends 4 residues before the CDR3 boundary, so the rest is inferred from the germline J gene. The chain uses TRBV13-1 and TRBJ2-1; 8 nucleotides line up with TRBD1. V was clipped by 2 bases and J by 3 bases; unmatched bases: 4. The CDR3 has 15 amino acids. Germline CDR1 is NSHNY and CDR2 is SYGAGN. CDR3 bases read: TGTGCCAGCAGTGACAGACAGGGGAGCTATGCT. Protein: CASSDRQGSYA. The whole CDR3 is CASSDRQGSYAEQFF.

A word on this clone: Mouse germline and gene names are used. The missing CDR3 end, 4 residues past where the read stops, is filled in from the germline J gene. The chain has TRBV19 and TRBJ2-7, with TRBD2 matching over 10 bases. The V gene's germline CDR1 is FNHDT and CDR2 SITEND (reference sequence). The V segment lost 5 bases and the J segment 0 bases; nucleotides outside the gene matches: 5. The CDR3 has 15 residues. This chain's CDR3 is CASSLDWGDSYEQYF. Partial CDR3 DNA: TGTGCCAGCAGCCTCGACTGGGGGGACTCCTAT.

Worth noting for this clone: Gene names and germline match the mouse. With the read ending 4 residues before the CDR3 end, the germline J gene is used to fill in that end. The J gene is TRBJ2-3, the V gene TRBV19; 13 bases fit TRBD2. The CDR3 length is 15 residues. Germline trimming cut 5 bases from V and 3 bases from J; bases unmatched to any gene: 3. In germline, CDR1 is FNHDT, CDR2 SITEND (reference sequence). CDR3 sequence: CASRRDWGGAETLYF. The sequenced part of the CDR3 DNA is TGTGCCAGCAGAAGGGACTGGGGGGGGGCAGAA.

This clone has a handful of counts. Gene names are the mouse ones. Coverage ceases 4 residues before the CDR3 finishes, and the germline J gene fills in the end. V is TRBV19 and J is TRBJ2-1, with 10 bases identical to TRBD1. CDR1 is FNHDT, CDR2 SITEND, per germline (reference sequence). The CDR3 has 15 residues. CDR3: CASSIGTGVRAEQFF. The sequenced CDR3 bases are TGTGCCAGCAGTATCGGGACAGGGGTGAGGGCT.

As regards this clone: This may come from a read error, since a much larger clone is one base off. Any gene name here is a mouse gene name. The sequenced fragment ends 4 residues before the CDR3 boundary, so the rest is inferred from the germline J gene. This chain uses TRBV14 with TRBJ1-2; possibly TRBD1 for D (6 bases). Trimming pared 5 bases from V and 0 bases from J, leaving 11 bases between. This CDR3 has 14 residues. The germline V gene encodes CDR1 SGHDT and CDR2 FRDEAV. Incomplete CDR3 DNA: TGTGCCAGCAGCCGGGGGACATCAAACTCC. It translates to CASSRGTSNS. The full-length CDR3 reads as CASSRGTSNSDYTF.

This clone occurred a few times. Gene names are mouse gene names. The CDR3 extends 4 residues past the end of the read, so its final part is completed from the germline J gene. The rearrangement links TRBV1 to TRBJ2-1; 8 bases match TRBD2. The trim removed 5 bases at V and 1 base at J, leaving 4 bases unmatched. Germline V gene data show CDR1 as NSQYPW and CDR2 as LRSPGD (reference sequence). The CDR3 covers 15 residues. The covered CDR3 bases are TGCACCTGCAGTCCGACTGGGGAGAACTATGCT. Its translation is CTCSPTGENYA. The complete CDR3 sequence is CTCSPTGENYAEQFF. The full variable domain, its missing parts supplied by reference TRBV1 and TRBJ2-1, is VTLLEQNPRWRLVPRGQAVNLRCILKNSQYPWMSWYQQDLQKQLQWLFTLRSPGDKEVKSLPGADYLATRVTDTELRLQVANMSQGRTLYCTCSPTGENYAEQFFGPGTRLTVL.

This clone was seen a few times. Mouse gene names apply. Read data end 4 residues before the CDR3 end; the end is taken from the germline J gene. The chain links TRBV3 to TRBJ2-3; D is unclear. This CDR3 is built from 16 residues. The V gene lost 1 base and the J gene lost 0 bases, with 11 bases spanning the gap. The germline V gene has CDR1 SNHLY and CDR2 FYNGKV (reference sequence). This chain's CDR3 is CASSLEAGASAETLYF. Incomplete CDR3 DNA: TGTGCCAGCAGCTTAGAGGCTGGAGCTAGTGCAGAA.

There are a few counts of this clone. Gene and germline names: mouse. The observed sequence ends 4 residues before the CDR3 terminus, with the missing tail filled in from the germline J gene. The J gene is TRBJ2-7, the V gene TRBV13-3, with a tentative D call TRBD2 (6 bases). This CDR3 spans 13 amino acids. CDR1 and CDR2 from the germline V gene are NNHDY and SYVADS. This chain's CDR3 is CASSDEMGDEQYF. The sequenced part of the CDR3 DNA is TGTGCCAGCAGTGATGAGATGGGGGAT.

Notes on this clone: TCRdb's protein and the DNA translation differ at residue 11; the protein here comes from the DNA. All gene names here are mouse names. The CDR3 end falls 3 residues outside the read, so it is completed with the germline J gene. This chain joins TRBV31 and TRBJ1-6, with 8 bases aligning to TRBD1. TRBJ1-6 is placed among ORFs of uncertain function. V trimming: 1 base; J trimming: 7 bases; junction bases outside the gene matches: 3. Per the germline V gene, CDR1 is GKSSPN and CDR2 is SITVG. This CDR3 spans 14 amino acids. The DNA read from the CDR3 is TGTGCCTGGAGTCAACAGGGGGTGAATTCGCCC. Translation: CAWSQQGVNSP. The complete CDR3 sequence is CAWSQQGVNSPLYF.

Points on this clone: Any gene name here is a mouse gene name. With the read ending 4 residues before the CDR3 end, the germline J gene is used to fill in that end. V gene TRBV13-3 combines with J gene TRBJ2-5; 14 nucleotides agree with TRBD2. Germline V gene data show CDR1 as NNHDY and CDR2 as SYVADS. There are 17 residues in the CDR3. CDR3: CASSDGRDWGGADTQYF. The part of the CDR3 DNA that was read is TGTGCCAGCAGTGATGGGAGGGACTGGGGGGGCGCGGAC. Drawing the rest from reference TRBV13-3 and TRBJ2-5, the complete variable domain is EAAVTQSPRSKVAVTGGKVTLSCHQTNNHDYMYWYRQDTGHGLRLIHYSYVADSTEKGDIPDGYKASRPSQENFSLILELASLSQTAVYFCASSDGRDWGGADTQYFGPGTRLLVL.

This clone was detected ten times or more. Mouse names are used for the genes. The sequenced fragment ends 4 residues before the CDR3 boundary, so the rest is inferred from the germline J gene. This chain connects TRBV13-3 to TRBJ1-4; D is unclear. The CDR3 is made up of 13 amino acids. Germline V gene lookup returns CDR1 NNHDY and CDR2 SYVADS. V lost 2 bases, J lost 4 bases, and 6 bases lay in between. CDR3 protein: CASSEVVNERLFF. The part of the CDR3 DNA that was read is TGTGCCAGCAGTGAAGTGGTCAACGAA.

This clone was counted many times. Mouse gene names apply. Read coverage stops 4 residues before the CDR3 terminus; the germline J gene supplies the remainder. The chain employs TRBV19 and TRBJ2-1, with 7 bases identical to TRBD1. The CDR3 extends over 13 amino acids. Germline CDR1 FNHDT, CDR2 SITEND (reference sequence). The CDR3 loop is CASSIEDRAEQFF. The CDR3 bases that were read are TGTGCCAGCAGTATAGAGGACAGGGCT.

As regards this clone: Gene labels here are mouse ones. The read ends 4 residues early relative to the CDR3; the germline J gene fills the gap. The chain joins TRBV13-3 to TRBJ2-1; D might be TRBD1 (6 bases). CDR1 is NNHDY and CDR2 is SYVADS in the germline V gene. The CDR3 spans 14 residues. Between the trimmed V and J ends, which lost 3 bases and 3 bases, there was a span of 10 bases. The DNA read from the CDR3 is TGTGCCAGCAGTGCAGGGGCCCCCTATGCT. Its protein product is CASSAGAPYA. Given in full, the CDR3 is CASSAGAPYAEQFF.

This clone was recorded a few times. Each gene name is a mouse one. The DNA ends 4 residues before the CDR3 does, and the rest of the CDR3 is filled in from the germline J gene. The chain recombines TRBV1 with TRBJ1-2; D is ambiguous. The V and J ends lost 0 bases and 0 bases respectively, with 11 bases between them. The CDR3 runs to 16 residues. Germline assignment: CDR1 NSQYPW and CDR2 LRSPGD (reference sequence). The part of the CDR3 DNA that was read is TGCACCTGCAGTGCAGAAAGTACAAAATCAAACTCC. It specifies CTCSAESTKSNS. The full CDR3 reads CTCSAESTKSNSDYTF. The full variable domain, rest sourced from reference TRBV1 and TRBJ1-2, is VTLLEQNPRWRLVPRGQAVNLRCILKNSQYPWMSWYQQDLQKQLQWLFTLRSPGDKEVKSLPGADYLATRVTDTELRLQVANMSQGRTLYCTCSAESTKSNSDYTFGSGTRLLVI.

In its sample, this clone was seen a few times. Gene labels here are mouse ones. The CDR3 extends 4 residues past the end of the read, so its final part is completed from the germline J gene. The chain recombines TRBV5 with TRBJ2-7; 9 bases fit TRBD2. The ends lost 1 base at V and 3 bases at J; junction bases unmatched: 1. From germline, CDR1 is LGHNA and CDR2 YNLKQL (reference sequence). The CDR3 is 14 residues long. Here the CDR3 reads CASSQGDWVYEQYF. CDR3 DNA (partial): TGTGCCAGCAGCCAAGGGGACTGGGTCTAT.

Worth noting for this clone: Mouse gene names and germline throughout. The CDR3 end lies 4 residues beyond the end of the read and is filled in from the germline J gene. This rearrangement joins TRBV19 to TRBJ2-3; 12 nucleotides match TRBD2. The junction had 6 bases not matched to a gene; V was cut back by 2 bases and J by 2 bases. This CDR3 comprises 17 residues. Germline V gives CDR1 FNHDT, CDR2 SITEND (reference sequence). CDR3 amino acids: CASSIRLGGRDAETLYF. Incomplete CDR3 DNA: TGTGCCAGCAGTATTCGACTGGGGGGGCGTGATGCAGAA.

As to this clone: Mouse germline and gene names are used. CDR3 DNA (partial): TGTGCCAGCAGTCGACAGGGGGATGCT. Its protein is CASSRQGDA. The entire CDR3 is CASSRQGDAEQFF. The chain uses TRBV14 and TRBJ2-1; TRBD1 aligns across 9 bases. Sequencing ends 4 residues short of the CDR3 end; the germline J gene provides the rest. The germline CDR1 and CDR2 sequences are SGHDT and FRDEAV. V trimming: 4 bases; J trimming: 5 bases; junction bases outside the gene matches: 1. The CDR3 covers 13 residues.

Remarks on this clone: The gene symbols are mouse symbols. The read comes to an end 4 residues before the CDR3 does, leaving the germline J gene to fill in the end. The V gene is TRBV13-3, the J gene TRBJ2-2; 8 positions match TRBD2. The CDR3 length is 15 residues. Looked up from germline, CDR1 is NNHDY and CDR2 is SYVADS. The V segment lost 2 bases and the J segment 4 bases; nucleotides outside the gene matches: 4. The DNA read from the CDR3 is TGTGCCAGCAGTGACCGGGGGGGCATCACCGGG. This gives the protein CASSDRGGITG. The whole CDR3 protein reads CASSDRGGITGQLYF.

This clone has just a few counts. Each gene name is a mouse one. The read comes to an end 4 residues before the CDR3 does, leaving the germline J gene to fill in the end. The J gene is TRBJ2-2, the V gene TRBV1, with D tentatively TRBD1 (6 bases). The CDR3 contains 15 residues. Germline V gives CDR1 NSQYPW, CDR2 LRSPGD (reference sequence). Deletions cut 5 bases from V and 1 base from J, with 11 bases between. The CDR3 bases that were read are TGCACCTGCAGTCCCCGGGACAAAAACACCGGG. Its translation is CTCSPRDKNTG. The entire CDR3 sequence reads CTCSPRDKNTGQLYF.

This clone occurred many times. Gene names and germline match the mouse. The read ends 4 residues early relative to the CDR3; the germline J gene fills the gap. The chain combines TRBV1 with TRBJ2-1, with D tentatively TRBD1 (5 bases). The V gene lost 1 base and the J gene lost 5 bases, with 9 bases spanning the gap. The CDR3 loop spans 14 amino acids. Germline loops: CDR1 NSQYPW, CDR2 LRSPGD (reference sequence). The CDR3 bases that were read are TGCACCTGCAGTGCAGTCGACAGAAATGCT. This codes for CTCSAVDRNA. The full CDR3 protein is CTCSAVDRNAEQFF.

Only a few counts were recorded for this clone. Gene names and germline match the mouse. The read comes to an end 4 residues before the CDR3 does, leaving the germline J gene to fill in the end. The genes are TRBV13-3 and TRBJ1-1, with TRBD1 matching 11 bases. The germline gives CDR1 NNHDY, CDR2 SYVADS. J was trimmed by 3 bases and V by 9 bases; bases with no gene match: 4. The CDR3 has 13 amino acids. CDR3 DNA, as far as it was read: TGTGCCACCAGGACAGGGGGCTACACA. Protein: CATRTGGYT. The entire CDR3 is CATRTGGYTEVFF.

Ten or more counts support this clone. The protein given in TCRdb and the translation of the DNA differ at residue 12, and the sequence presented here derives from the DNA. The listed genes are named as in mouse. The read stops 3 residues short of the end of the CDR3; the missing end is completed from the germline J gene. The J gene is TRBJ1-3, the V gene TRBV1, with TRBD1 matching 9 bases. CDR1 NSQYPW and CDR2 LRSPGD come from the germline V gene (reference sequence). J was trimmed by 3 bases and V by 1 base; bases with no gene match: 1. The CDR3 has 15 amino acids. The CDR3 loop reads CTCSAGTGVGNTLYF. The DNA read from the CDR3 is TGCACCTGCAGTGCAGGGACAGGGGTTGGAAATACG.